This TCR beta chain was recorded in a study of CD8+ T cells in alopecia areata. For the study at large: Treated patients received oral tofacitinib, 5 to 10 mg twice daily. Findings of the study overall: Normal scalp had lower clonality than lesional scalp, with alopecia totalis/universalis lesions showing this most strongly.

Extracted RNA was reverse transcribed into cDNA, the sequencing template. Assay used: immunoSEQ multiplex PCR; TCRdb lists only in-frame clones, some missing. The profile shows 170,000 or so clones, around three fifths of them singletons. Germline V CDR1 and CDR2: SQVTM, ANQGSEA. V dropped 0 bases and J dropped 5; count of bases not matched to a gene: 10. CDR3 length: 16 amino acids. This clone has just a few counts. What it recognizes is unknown. Starting from PBMCs, sorting isolated CD4+ and CD8+ T cells. The chain has TRBV29-1 and TRBJ1-3; 7 nucleotides agree with TRBD1. This clonotype was obtained from a human donor with alopecia areata. The material was CD4+ T cells sorted from blood, obtained at week 0. CDR3 sequence: CSVEDLLRGNRNTIYF. The CDR3 coding sequence is TGCAGCGTTGAAGATCTTCTCAGGGGGAATCGAAACACCATATATTTT.